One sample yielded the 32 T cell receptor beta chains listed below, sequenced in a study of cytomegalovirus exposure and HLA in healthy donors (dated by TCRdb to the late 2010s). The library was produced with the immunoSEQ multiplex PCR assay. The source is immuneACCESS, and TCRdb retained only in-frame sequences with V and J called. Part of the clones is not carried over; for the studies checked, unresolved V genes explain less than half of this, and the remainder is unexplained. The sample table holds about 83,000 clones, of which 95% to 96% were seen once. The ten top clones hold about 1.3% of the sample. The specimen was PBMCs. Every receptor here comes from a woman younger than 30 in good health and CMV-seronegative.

DNA for the CDR3: TGTGCCACCAGCAGAGATTACGGACAGGGGTATTACTACGAGCAGTACTTC. It encodes CATSRDYGQGYYYEQYF. The chain uses TRBV15 and TRBJ2-7; the match to TRBD1 covers 9 bases. From germline, CDR1 is LNHNV and CDR2 YYDKDF (reference sequence). This CDR3 spans 17 amino acids. The J segment lost 3 bases and the V segment lost 0 bases, leaving 9 bases of the junction unmatched.

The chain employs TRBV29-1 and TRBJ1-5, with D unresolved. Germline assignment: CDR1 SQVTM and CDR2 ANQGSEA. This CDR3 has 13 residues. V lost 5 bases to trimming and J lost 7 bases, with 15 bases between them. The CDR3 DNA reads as TGCAGCGTTTCTTTGGGAGAACTACAGCCCCAGCATTTT. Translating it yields CSVSLGELQPQHF.

CDR3 sequence reads: CASSTEIQETQYF. The CDR3 DNA reads TGTGCCAGCAGCACAGAGATTCAAGAGACCCAGTACTTC. V usage is TRBV5-8 and J usage is TRBJ2-5, with D uncertain. The CDR3 consists of 13 residues. The germline V gene has CDR1 SGHTS and CDR2 YDEGEE. V lost 4 bases to trimming and J lost 2 bases, with 9 bases between them. The whole variable domain, remainder taken from reference TRBV5-8 and TRBJ2-5, is EAGVTQSPTHLIKTRGQQATLRCSPISGHTSVYWYQQALGLGLQFLLWYDEGEERNRGNFPPRFSGRQFPNYSSELNVNALELEDSALYLCASSTEIQETQYFGPGTRLLVL.

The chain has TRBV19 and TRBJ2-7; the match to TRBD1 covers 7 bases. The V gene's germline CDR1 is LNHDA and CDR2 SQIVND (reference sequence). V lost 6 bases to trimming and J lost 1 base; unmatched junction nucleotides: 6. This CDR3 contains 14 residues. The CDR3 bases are TGTGCCAGTAGCCTACAGGGGCTTTCCTACGAGCAGTACTTC. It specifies CASSLQGLSYEQYF.

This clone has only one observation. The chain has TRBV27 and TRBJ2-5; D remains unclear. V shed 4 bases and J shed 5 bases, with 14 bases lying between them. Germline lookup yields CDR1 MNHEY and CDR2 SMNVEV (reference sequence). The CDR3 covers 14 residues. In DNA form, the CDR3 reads TGTGCCAGCAGTTCACCCTTCCCTGGCGAGACCCAGTACTTC. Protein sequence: CASSSPFPGETQYF.

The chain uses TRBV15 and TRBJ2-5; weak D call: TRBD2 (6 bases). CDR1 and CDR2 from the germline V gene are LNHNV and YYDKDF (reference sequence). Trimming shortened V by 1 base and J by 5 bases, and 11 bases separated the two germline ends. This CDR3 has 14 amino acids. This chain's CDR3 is CATSRASGGETQYF. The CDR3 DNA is TGTGCCACCAGCAGAGCGAGTGGGGGGGAGACCCAGTACTTC. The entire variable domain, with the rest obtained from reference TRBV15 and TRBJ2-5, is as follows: DAMVIQNPRYQVTQFGKPVTLSCSQTLNHNVMYWYQQKSSQAPKLLFHYYDKDFNNEADTPDNFQSRRPNTSFCFLDIRSPGLGDTAMYLCATSRASGGETQYFGPGTRLLVL.

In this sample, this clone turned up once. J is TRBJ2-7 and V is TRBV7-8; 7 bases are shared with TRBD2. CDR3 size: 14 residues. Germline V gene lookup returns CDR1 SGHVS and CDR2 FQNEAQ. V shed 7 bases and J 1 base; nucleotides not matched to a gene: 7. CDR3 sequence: CASKSGRFSYEQYF. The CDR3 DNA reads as TGTGCCAGCAAGTCCGGGAGGTTTTCCTACGAGCAGTACTTC.

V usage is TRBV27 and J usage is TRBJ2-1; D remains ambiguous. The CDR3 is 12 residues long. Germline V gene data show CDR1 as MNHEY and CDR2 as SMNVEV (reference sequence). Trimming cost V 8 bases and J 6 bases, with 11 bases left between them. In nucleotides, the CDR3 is TGTGCCAGCGGAGCGAATGTCAATGAGCAGTTCTTC. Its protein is CASGANVNEQFF.

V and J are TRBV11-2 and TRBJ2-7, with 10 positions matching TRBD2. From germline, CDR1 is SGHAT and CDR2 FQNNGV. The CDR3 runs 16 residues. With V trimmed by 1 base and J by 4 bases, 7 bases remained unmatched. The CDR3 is CASSLAAGTSVYEQYF. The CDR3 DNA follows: TGTGCCAGCAGCTTAGCCGCCGGGACTAGCGTTTACGAGCAGTACTTC. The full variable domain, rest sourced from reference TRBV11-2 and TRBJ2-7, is EAGVAQSPRYKIIEKRQSVAFWCNPISGHATLYWYQQILGQGPKLLIQFQNNGVVDDSQLPKDRFSAERLKGVDSTLKIQPAKLEDSAVYLCASSLAAGTSVYEQYFGPGTRLTVT.

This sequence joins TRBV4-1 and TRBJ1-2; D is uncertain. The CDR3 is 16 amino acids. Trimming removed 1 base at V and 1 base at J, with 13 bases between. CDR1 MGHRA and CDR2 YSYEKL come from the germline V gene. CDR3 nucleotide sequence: TGCGCCAGCAGCCAAGCGACGGGATCGGGTAACTATGGCTACACCTTC. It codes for CASSQATGSGNYGYTF.

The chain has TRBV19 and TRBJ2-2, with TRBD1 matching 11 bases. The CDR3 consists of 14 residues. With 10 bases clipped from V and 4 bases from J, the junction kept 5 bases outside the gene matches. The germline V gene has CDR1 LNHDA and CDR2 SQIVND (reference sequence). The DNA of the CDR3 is TGTGCCACGCGGACAGGGGGCGGCACCGGGGAGCTGTTTTTT. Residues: CATRTGGGTGELFF.

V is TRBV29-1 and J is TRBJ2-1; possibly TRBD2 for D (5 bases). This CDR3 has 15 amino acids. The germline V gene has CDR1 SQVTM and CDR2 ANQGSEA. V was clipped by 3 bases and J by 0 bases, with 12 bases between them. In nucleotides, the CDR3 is TGCAGCGTTGAGCTAGCCGAACTCTCCTACAATGAGCAGTTCTTC. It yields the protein CSVELAELSYNEQFF.

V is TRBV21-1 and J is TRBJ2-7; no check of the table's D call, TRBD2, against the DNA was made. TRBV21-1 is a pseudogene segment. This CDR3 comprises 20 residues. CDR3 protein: CASSKGLQGLLAGAPYEQYF. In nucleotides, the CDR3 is TGTGCCAGCAGCAAAGGGCTCCAGGGGCTTTTAGCGGGAGCTCCCTACGAGCAGTACTTC.

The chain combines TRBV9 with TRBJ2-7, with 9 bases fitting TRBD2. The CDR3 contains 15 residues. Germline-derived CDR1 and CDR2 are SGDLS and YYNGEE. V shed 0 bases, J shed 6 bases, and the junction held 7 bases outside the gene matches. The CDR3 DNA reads TGTGCCAGCAGCGTAGGAGGCGGGAGGGGATTCGAGCAGTACTTC. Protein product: CASSVGGGRGFEQYF.

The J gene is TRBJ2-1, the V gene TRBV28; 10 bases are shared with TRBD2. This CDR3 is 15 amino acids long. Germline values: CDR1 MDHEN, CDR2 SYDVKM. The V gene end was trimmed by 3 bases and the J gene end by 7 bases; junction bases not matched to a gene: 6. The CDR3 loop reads CASSFGLAGENEQFF. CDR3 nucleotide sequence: TGTGCCAGCAGTTTTGGTCTAGCGGGAGAGAATGAGCAGTTCTTC.

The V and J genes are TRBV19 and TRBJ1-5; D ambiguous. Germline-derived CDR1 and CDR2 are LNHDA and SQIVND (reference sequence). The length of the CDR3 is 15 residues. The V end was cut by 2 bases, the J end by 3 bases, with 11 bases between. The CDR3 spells CASSISHILNQPQHF. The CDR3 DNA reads TGTGCCAGTAGTATATCTCACATCCTCAATCAGCCCCAGCATTTT.

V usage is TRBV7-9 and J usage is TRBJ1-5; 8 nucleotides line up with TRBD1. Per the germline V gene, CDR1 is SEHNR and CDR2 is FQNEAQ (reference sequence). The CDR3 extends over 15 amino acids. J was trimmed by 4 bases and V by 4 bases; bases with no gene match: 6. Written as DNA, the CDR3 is TGTGCCAGCAGCTACGGGACAGGAGAAAATCAGCCCCAGCATTTT. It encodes CASSYGTGENQPQHF.

The CDR3 region has the DNA TGTGCCAGCAGGACGGGACAGGTTAACACTGAAGCTTTCTTT. This sequence encodes CASRTGQVNTEAFF. The chain links TRBV6-5 to TRBJ1-1, with 8 bases that match TRBD1. J was trimmed by 2 bases and V by 6 bases; bases with no gene match: 5. The CDR3 sequence is 14 residues long. Germline V gene sequence: CDR1 MNHEY, CDR2 SVGAGI.

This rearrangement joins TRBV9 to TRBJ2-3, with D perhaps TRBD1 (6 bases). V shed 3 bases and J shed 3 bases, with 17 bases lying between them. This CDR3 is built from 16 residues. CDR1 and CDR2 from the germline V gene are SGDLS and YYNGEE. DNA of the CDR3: TGTGCCAGCAGCGCCTCAGGGGTAGCCAAAACAGATACGCAGTATTTT. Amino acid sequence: CASSASGVAKTDTQYF.

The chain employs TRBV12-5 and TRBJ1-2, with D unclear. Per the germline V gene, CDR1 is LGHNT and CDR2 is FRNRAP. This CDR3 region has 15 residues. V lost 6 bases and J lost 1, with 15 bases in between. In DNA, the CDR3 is TGTGCTAGTGGCCTGGGGAGCACCGTTAACTATGGCTACACCTTC. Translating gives CASGLGSTVNYGYTF.

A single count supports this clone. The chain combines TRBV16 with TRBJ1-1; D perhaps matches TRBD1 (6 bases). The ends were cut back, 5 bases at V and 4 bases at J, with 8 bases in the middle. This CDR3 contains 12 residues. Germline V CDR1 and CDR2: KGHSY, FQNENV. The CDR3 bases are TGTGCCAGCAGCTACAGGGTCACTGAAGCTTTCTTT. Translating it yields CASSYRVTEAFF. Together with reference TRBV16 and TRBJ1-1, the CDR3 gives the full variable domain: GEEVAQTPKHLVRGEGQKAKLYCAPIKGHSYVFWYQQVLKNEFKFLISFQNENVFDETGMPKERFSAKCLPNSPCSLEIQATKLEDSAVYFCASSYRVTEAFFGQGTRLTVV.

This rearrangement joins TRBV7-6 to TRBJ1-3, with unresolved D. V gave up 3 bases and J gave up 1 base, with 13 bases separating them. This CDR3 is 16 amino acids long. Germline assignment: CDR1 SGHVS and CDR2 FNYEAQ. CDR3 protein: CASSFSPGTSGNTIYF. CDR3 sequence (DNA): TGTGCCAGCAGCTTCTCCCCGGGAACATCTGGAAACACCATATATTTT.

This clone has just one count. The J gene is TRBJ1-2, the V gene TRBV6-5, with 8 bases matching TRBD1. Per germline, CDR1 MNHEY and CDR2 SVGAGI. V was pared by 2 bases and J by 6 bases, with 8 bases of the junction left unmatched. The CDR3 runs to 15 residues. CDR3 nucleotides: TGTGCCAGCAGTTACGGTCAGGGGGCTTTTGATGGCTACACCTTC. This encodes CASSYGQGAFDGYTF.

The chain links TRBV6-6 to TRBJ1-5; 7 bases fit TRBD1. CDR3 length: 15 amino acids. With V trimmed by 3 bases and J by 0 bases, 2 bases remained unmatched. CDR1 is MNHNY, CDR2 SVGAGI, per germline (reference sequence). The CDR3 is CASSYGTDSNQPQHF. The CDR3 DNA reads TGTGCCAGCAGTTATGGGACAGATAGCAATCAGCCCCAGCATTTT.

The CDR3 sequence: CASSLTVNTEAFF. The CDR3 nucleotides read TGTGCCAGCAGCTTGACAGTGAACACTGAAGCTTTCTTT. The chain is built from TRBV5-6 and TRBJ1-1; D not resolved. Looked up from germline, CDR1 is SGHDT and CDR2 is YYEEEE. The CDR3 is made up of 13 amino acids. V lost 1 base, J lost 0 bases, and 4 bases lay in between.

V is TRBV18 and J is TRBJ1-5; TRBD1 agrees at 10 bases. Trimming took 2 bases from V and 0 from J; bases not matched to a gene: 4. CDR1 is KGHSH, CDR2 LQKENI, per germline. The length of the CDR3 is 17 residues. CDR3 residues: CASSPIGTGDSNQPQHF. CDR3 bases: TGTGCCAGCTCACCAATCGGGACAGGGGATAGCAATCAGCCCCAGCATTTT.

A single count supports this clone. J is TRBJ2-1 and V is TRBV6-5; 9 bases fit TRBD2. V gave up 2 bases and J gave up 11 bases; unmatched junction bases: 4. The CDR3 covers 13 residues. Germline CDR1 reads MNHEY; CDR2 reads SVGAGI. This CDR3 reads CASSYLTSGQQFF. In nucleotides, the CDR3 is TGTGCCAGCAGTTACCTAACTAGCGGGCAGCAGTTCTTC.

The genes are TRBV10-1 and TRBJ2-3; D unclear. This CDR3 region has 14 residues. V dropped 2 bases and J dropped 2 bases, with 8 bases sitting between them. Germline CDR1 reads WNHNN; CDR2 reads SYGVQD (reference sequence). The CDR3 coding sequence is TGCGCCAGCAGTGAGGCCCACATCACAGATACGCAGTATTTT. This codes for CASSEAHITDTQYF.

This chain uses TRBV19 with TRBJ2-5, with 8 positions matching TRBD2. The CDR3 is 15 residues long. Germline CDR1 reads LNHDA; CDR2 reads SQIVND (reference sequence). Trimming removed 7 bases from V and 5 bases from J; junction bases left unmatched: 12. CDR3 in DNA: TGTGCCAGTACCCCCCGAGGGCGGGGGGTTGAGACCCAGTACTTC. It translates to CASTPRGRGVETQYF.

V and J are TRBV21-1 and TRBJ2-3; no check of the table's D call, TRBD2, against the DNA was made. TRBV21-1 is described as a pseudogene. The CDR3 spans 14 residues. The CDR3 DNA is TGTGCCAGCAGCACGTTGTATAGAACCCATGGGCAGTATTTT. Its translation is CASSTLYRTHGQYF.

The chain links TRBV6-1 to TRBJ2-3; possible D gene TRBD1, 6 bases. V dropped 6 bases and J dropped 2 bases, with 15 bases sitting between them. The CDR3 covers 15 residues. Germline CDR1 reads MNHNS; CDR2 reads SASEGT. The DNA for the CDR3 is TGTGCCAGCAGACGACAGGATACTACCACAGATACGCAGTATTTT. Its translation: CASRRQDTTTDTQYF.

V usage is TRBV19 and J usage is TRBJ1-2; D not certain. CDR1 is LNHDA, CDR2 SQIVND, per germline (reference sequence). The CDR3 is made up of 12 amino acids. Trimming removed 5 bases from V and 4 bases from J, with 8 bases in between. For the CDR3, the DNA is TGTGCCAGTAGTGAGCAGGTCTATGGCTACACCTTC. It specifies CASSEQVYGYTF.